The entry that follows covers one T cell receptor beta chain sequence. The antigen is not known. PCR was performed using 60 Vbeta and 13 Jbeta primers. Assay used: immunoSEQ multiplex PCR; TCRdb lists only in-frame clones, some missing. The data show tens of thousands of clones, roughly 63% seen once. The sample comes from a study of cytomegalovirus exposure and HLA in healthy donors. Notes on the study in general: Among CMV-associated TCR beta chains, most appeared HLA-restricted in a later analysis. Cytomegalovirus status was reportedly diagnosed by the classifier with high sensitivity and specificity.

There are 18 residues in the CDR3. Per germline, CDR1 SGHKS and CDR2 YYEKEE (reference sequence). V dropped 0 bases and J dropped 3 bases, with 22 bases sitting between them. The rearrangement joins TRBV5-5 to TRBJ2-7; D not certain. Material: PBMCs. This clonotype was obtained from a man between 60 and 75 years old in good health and CMV-seropositive. The CDR3 spells CASSLEGWFSETGYEQYF. The CDR3 DNA follows: TGTGCCAGCAGCTTGGAAGGTTGGTTCAGCGAGACCGGCTACGAGCAGTACTTC.